The clone carrying this T cell receptor beta chain was counted once. No antigen is known for it. These data are taken from a study of blood T cells in healthy people across ages. General study points: More naive CD4+ cells and higher diversity were found in long-lived than in aged donors.

A sample-barcoded 5' primer and a J-beta primer mix were used in a second PCR of roughly 6 to 11 cycles. TCRdb reanalysed the 5' RACE reads using MiXCR and keeps one entry per CDR3 protein. This sample has almost 1 million distinct CDR3 sequences, with just over 50% found just once. Each sample used at least 6.5 million PBMCs. This clonotype originated in a woman aged 55-75 years in good health. The sample consisted of blood.

In DNA, the CDR3 is TGTGCCAGCAAGAGTACCTACGAGCAGTACTTC. This encodes CASKSTYEQYF. The rearrangement links TRBV28 to TRBJ2-4, with D unresolved. The J call may be mistaken, given a closer DNA end match to TRBJ2-7. The CDR3 contains 11 residues. From germline, CDR1 is MDHEN and CDR2 SYDVKM.